This TCR beta chain was sequenced during a study of long-term antiretroviral therapy in people with HIV. Points from the study as a whole: Samples were collected from the mid-2000s to the late 2010s under possibly less effective ART regimens.

Germline CDR1 KGHSH, CDR2 LQKENI. The CDR3 is made up of 16 amino acids. Every one of the participants with HIV received treatment in the United States. A v3.0 immunoSEQ assay was performed at survey level. Produced via immunoSEQ multiplex PCR; TCRdb's table is partial and in-frame only. The table has some 25,000 clones, approximately 86% seen once. About this clone: Its antigen is as yet unknown. At one boundary the junction diverges from the germline segment, which might be a read error.

The specimen was unsorted PBMCs, collected 1.2 years after starting antiretroviral therapy. The genes are TRBV18 and TRBJ1-3, with TRBD1 matching 8 bases. The sequence derives from a man between 50 and 59 years old with HIV. Here the CDR3 reads CASSPPSGQVGNTIYF. In DNA, the CDR3 is TGTGCCAGCTCCCCACCTTCGGGACAGGTGGGAAACACCATATATTTT.